Presented here are 4 T cell receptor beta chains from one specimen sequenced in a study of glioma-infiltrating T cells. TCR alpha and beta CDR3 regions were amplified from RNA using iRepertoire nested multiplex PCR. TCRdb called the multiplex PCR reads again in MiXCR, with one record for every CDR3 protein. The sample shows under 200,000 distinct CDR3 sequences, about 40% of them seen only once. Sequenced: glioma tissue, nonneoplastic brain tissue, or PBMCs (not recorded which). These receptors all come from a human donor with low-grade glioma or glioblastoma, undergoing nonglioma brain surgery, or in good health (not recorded which).

This clonotype was seen repeatedly, ten times or more. The rearrangement links TRBV19 to TRBJ1-1; D is unresolved. Germline CDR1 LNHDA, CDR2 SQIVND (reference sequence). V lost 5 bases, J lost 3 bases, and 10 bases lay in between. The CDR3 spans 13 residues. The CDR3 is CASSFQADTEAFF. The CDR3 DNA is TGTGCCAGTAGTTTTCAGGCGGACACTGAAGCTTTCTTT.

Concerning this clonotype itself: One base away lies a much larger clone, so this may be a sequencing read error. CDR3: CASSLTAGVGENQYF. The CDR3 nucleotides read TGTGCCAGCAGTTTAACCGCGGGCGTCGGAGAGAACCAGTACTTC. The genes are TRBV27 and TRBJ2-5; maybe TRBD2 (5 bases). This CDR3 has 15 amino acids. CDR1 is MNHEY and CDR2 is SMNVEV in the germline V gene (reference sequence).

Notes on this clonotype: A much bigger clone sits one base away, suggesting this may be a read error. The chain links TRBV4-1 to TRBJ1-2; D is undetermined. The germline CDR1 and CDR2 sequences are MGHRA and YSYEKL. CDR3 size: 12 residues. V lost 4 bases and J lost 13, with 16 bases in between. For the CDR3, the DNA is TGCGCCAGCAGCCCGACTTGGACGTCCCGCACCTTC. Translated, it gives CASSPTWTSRTF.

This clonotype was observed a few times. V is TRBV2 and J is TRBJ2-1; the D gene is possibly TRBD2 (6 bases). This CDR3 has 13 amino acids. Germline V gene data show CDR1 as SNHLY and CDR2 as FYNNEI. Trimming took 4 bases from V and 4 from J, leaving 8 bases between them. CDR3 region: CASSAGAYNEQFF. For the CDR3, the DNA is TGTGCCAGCAGTGCGGGAGCTTACAATGAGCAGTTCTTC.